These T cell receptor beta chains were read from a single sample in a study of vaccination and CD4 T cells after COVID-19. TCRdb called the PCR reads again in MiXCR, with one record for every CDR3 protein. The data hold more than 14,000 distinct CDR3 sequences, with approximately 51% observed a single time. These receptors' targets are unknown. Here the sequenced sample was cultured CD4+ T cells from blood, taken after SARS-CoV-2 vaccination. These receptors all come from a human donor with COVID-19. The CDR3 runs from the conserved cysteine through the conserved F or W. Only some rows state a clone size, as once, few, many or a class for expanded clones.

v_call: TRBV7-2; clone_size: .; cdr3_aa: CASSLGTGRSKNIQYF
v_call: TRBV5-1; clone_size: .; cdr3_aa: CASSPRGASTDTQYF
v_call: TRBV7-3; clone_size: .; cdr3_aa: CASSFSSGGTDTQYF
v_call: TRBV20-1; clone_size: .; cdr3_aa: CSARAGDSGANVLTF
v_call: TRBV7-9; clone_size: few; cdr3_aa: CASSLQIETQYF
v_call: TRBV7-3; clone_size: .; cdr3_aa: CASSFENSPLHF
v_call: TRBV20-1; clone_size: few; cdr3_aa: CSARDPSGGSLPFF
v_call: TRBV30; clone_size: few; cdr3_aa: CAWSPQGNQPQHF
v_call: TRBV4-2; clone_size: few; cdr3_aa: CASSQAPGLAGSYEQYF
v_call: TRBV5-6; clone_size: .; cdr3_aa: CASSRPRSYNSPLHF
v_call: TRBV20-1; clone_size: few; cdr3_aa: CSASWSLNRNEQFF
v_call: TRBV29-1; clone_size: .; cdr3_aa: CSVGGSGNTIYF
v_call: TRBV7-8; clone_size: .; cdr3_aa: CASSKYKNTEAFF
v_call: TRBV10-3; clone_size: .; cdr3_aa: CAIRMSGGAYEQYF
v_call: TRBV19; clone_size: .; cdr3_aa: CASTRGTGLKGEQYF
v_call: TRBV7-2; clone_size: .; cdr3_aa: CASNPPGVGTGELFF
v_call: TRBV7-8; clone_size: .; cdr3_aa: CASSVRTGIDTIYF
v_call: TRBV20-1; clone_size: few; cdr3_aa: CSASEDSLGKPEAFF
v_call: TRBV19; clone_size: few; cdr3_aa: CASSIGGARSNQPQHF
v_call: TRBV11-2; clone_size: few; cdr3_aa: CASRVTGTEAFF
v_call: TRBV24-1; clone_size: .; cdr3_aa: CATSGNSLFSYNEQFF
v_call: TRBV20-1; clone_size: .; cdr3_aa: CSAPTSGGADDEQFF
v_call: TRBV29-1; clone_size: .; cdr3_aa: CSVALTGELFF
v_call: TRBV12-3/TRBV12-4; clone_size: .; cdr3_aa: CASSFDRTYGYTF
v_call: TRBV7-2; clone_size: few; cdr3_aa: CASSSLSSQYF
v_call: TRBV2; clone_size: .; cdr3_aa: CASRDRGEETQYF
v_call: TRBV12-3/TRBV12-4; clone_size: .; cdr3_aa: CASRGDSNQPQHF
v_call: TRBV6-1; clone_size: few; cdr3_aa: CASRVTGVSNYGYTF
v_call: TRBV20-1; clone_size: .; cdr3_aa: CSARGGGAPDTQYF
v_call: TRBV10-3; clone_size: .; cdr3_aa: CASEAQSTDTQYF
v_call: TRBV11-2; clone_size: .; cdr3_aa: CASSPSPGGYEQYF
v_call: TRBV21-1; clone_size: .; cdr3_aa: CASSKVKPYHPLWGSSGANVLTF
v_call: TRBV10-1; clone_size: .; cdr3_aa: CAITGEANNEQFF
v_call: TRBV6-1; clone_size: .; cdr3_aa: CATAEVGGRTQHF
v_call: TRBV19; clone_size: .; cdr3_aa: CASSTGGLADTQYF
v_call: TRBV20-1; clone_size: few; cdr3_aa: CSARDPGQGDRADTEAFF
v_call: TRBV7-2; clone_size: few; cdr3_aa: CASSSRPQGNSPLHF
v_call: TRBV6-1; clone_size: few; cdr3_aa: CASSPYTSGTNLRYTF
v_call: TRBV10-1; clone_size: .; cdr3_aa: CANPGGEQETQYF
v_call: TRBV7-9; clone_size: once; cdr3_aa: CASSKRPGTAQHF
v_call: TRBV20-1; clone_size: .; cdr3_aa: CSASQGPQVYEQYF
v_call: TRBV6-1; clone_size: once; cdr3_aa: CASSPGQYNSPLHF
v_call: TRBV6-1; clone_size: few; cdr3_aa: CASSETGGHGYTF
v_call: TRBV30; clone_size: few; cdr3_aa: CAWGTGSYNSPLHF
v_call: TRBV6-5; clone_size: .; cdr3_aa: CASSYQGQGFSEQYF
v_call: TRBV12-3/TRBV12-4; clone_size: once; cdr3_aa: CASTHSRTQETQYF
v_call: TRBV2; clone_size: .; cdr3_aa: CASRHENSPLHF
v_call: TRBV5-1; clone_size: .; cdr3_aa: CASRLEGGYTF
v_call: TRBV9; clone_size: .; cdr3_aa: CASSARQFTEAFF
v_call: TRBV11-2; clone_size: once; cdr3_aa: CASSPLGGRGNQPQHF
v_call: TRBV21-1; clone_size: .; cdr3_aa: CASAQGPLGYGYTF
v_call: TRBV6-1; clone_size: few; cdr3_aa: CAIKRDRGNTEAFF
v_call: TRBV15; clone_size: .; cdr3_aa: CATSRDRQHPPPLHF
v_call: TRBV28; clone_size: .; cdr3_aa: CASSSGDQPQHF
v_call: TRBV11-2; clone_size: .; cdr3_aa: CASSSGWVRDGYTF
v_call: TRBV19; clone_size: .; cdr3_aa: CASSSSPGYEQYF
v_call: TRBV4-3; clone_size: .; cdr3_aa: CASSQDLQGGPYEQYF
v_call: TRBV10-1; clone_size: .; cdr3_aa: CASSESKGGDNEQFF
v_call: TRBV30; clone_size: .; cdr3_aa: CAWRGLPGTEAFF
v_call: TRBV28; clone_size: .; cdr3_aa: CASSFRGPGNSPLHF